This entry lists 17 T cell receptor beta chains sequenced from one sample in a study of blood T cells in healthy people across ages. Through a sample-barcoded 5' primer and a J-beta primer mix, a second PCR was run for about 6 to 12 cycles. TCRdb passed the 5' RACE reads through MiXCR, listing each CDR3 protein once. Here the sample spans some 760,000 distinct CDR3 sequences, approximately 25% being singletons. These same records also appear under a second study, on T cells of mothers and their children.

Sequencing was performed on blood. The receptor set was obtained from a boy between 10 and 17 years old in good health.

This clonotype has only a few counts. The rearrangement links TRBV27 to TRBJ2-4; no reliable D call. Trimming removed 5 bases from V and 0 bases from J, with 14 bases in between. CDR1 and CDR2 from the germline V gene are MNHEY and SMNVEV (reference sequence). This CDR3 has 16 residues. CDR3 nucleotides: TGTGCCAGCAGTAATCCTGACGGAATAGCCAAAAACATTCAGTACTTC. Amino acids: CASSNPDGIAKNIQYF.

This chain joins TRBV20-1 and TRBJ2-2; D gene ambiguous. Trimming took off 2 bases at V and 1 base at J, with 8 bases between the two ends. The CDR3 length is 14 residues. Germline-derived CDR1 and CDR2 are DFQATT and SNEGSKA (reference sequence). The CDR3 reads CSARLDLNTGELFF. For the CDR3, the DNA is TGCAGTGCTAGACTAGACTTGAACACCGGGGAGCTGTTTTTT.

This clonotype occurred a few times. The chain employs TRBV5-1 and TRBJ2-7, with D unclear. The germline CDR1 and CDR2 sequences are SGHRS and YFSETQ. The CDR3 runs to 13 residues. Deletions cut 2 bases from V and 3 bases from J, with 9 bases between. The CDR3 sequence: CASSFDGIYEQYF. The CDR3 bases are TGCGCCAGCAGCTTTGACGGAATCTACGAGCAGTACTTC.

The rearrangement uses TRBV5-1 and TRBJ2-7; D remains ambiguous. Germline V gene lookup returns CDR1 SGHRS and CDR2 YFSETQ. The CDR3 totals 14 residues. The V gene lost 0 bases and the J gene lost 6 bases, with 13 bases spanning the gap. The CDR3 loop reads CASSLEAETGEQYF. As DNA, the CDR3 is TGCGCCAGCAGCTTGGAGGCGGAGACGGGCGAGCAGTACTTC.

This clonotype was seen only a few times. The chain employs TRBV7-3 and TRBJ2-5; TRBD2 agrees at 7 bases. The V gene end was trimmed by 2 bases and the J gene end by 5 bases; junction bases not matched to a gene: 8. The CDR3 has 15 amino acids. Germline V gives CDR1 SGHTA, CDR2 FQGTGA. The CDR3 reads CASSLSTSRRETQYF. CDR3 bases: TGTGCCAGCAGCTTATCGACTAGCCGAAGGGAGACCCAGTACTTC.

This clonotype was seen a handful of times. This chain links TRBV29-1 with TRBJ2-7; D gene ambiguous. V lost 3 bases and J 2 bases, leaving 11 bases between the germline ends. The germline gives CDR1 SQVTM, CDR2 ANQGSEA. This CDR3 has 13 residues. Here the CDR3 reads CSVEVYDTYEQYF. CDR3 sequence (DNA): TGCAGCGTTGAGGTGTACGACACCTACGAGCAGTACTTC.

The sample holds a few counts of this clonotype. V usage is TRBV20-1 and J usage is TRBJ2-1, with 10 bases identical to TRBD2. The CDR3 is 14 amino acids. Trimming took 7 bases from V and 9 from J; bases not matched to a gene: 12. The germline gives CDR1 DFQATT, CDR2 SNEGSKA (reference sequence). The CDR3 region is CSVGGTLAGGEQFF. In DNA, the CDR3 is TGCAGTGTTGGAGGGACTTTAGCGGGAGGTGAGCAGTTCTTC.

This clonotype was observed a few times. This chain joins TRBV29-1 and TRBJ2-5; a weak D match, TRBD2 (5 bases). Between the trimmed V and J ends, which lost 4 bases and 5 bases, there was a span of 11 bases. The germline CDR1 and CDR2 sequences are SQVTM and ANQGSEA. This CDR3 spans 12 amino acids. The CDR3 nucleotides read TGCAGCGTTGTTCTCGGGGATGAGACCCAGTACTTC. This codes for CSVVLGDETQYF. The whole variable domain, remainder taken from reference TRBV29-1 and TRBJ2-5, is SAVISQKPSRDICQRGTSLTIQCQVDSQVTMMFWYRQQPGQSLTLIATANQGSEATYESGFVIDKFPISRPNLTFSTLTVSNMSPEDSSIYLCSVVLGDETQYFGPGTRLLVL.

This chain links TRBV20-1 with TRBJ2-7; D is uncertain. Trimming took off 2 bases at V and 4 bases at J, with 0 bases between the two ends. Germline V gene sequence: CDR1 DFQATT, CDR2 SNEGSKA (reference sequence). This CDR3 contains 9 residues. The CDR3 DNA follows: TGCAGTGCTAGATACGAGCAGTACTTC. This sequence encodes CSARYEQYF.

This clonotype was counted only a few times. The rearrangement uses TRBV29-1 and TRBJ1-2, with D maybe TRBD1 (5 bases). Trimming stripped 7 bases from V and 0 bases from J, with 12 bases between. The CDR3 is 13 amino acids. Germline V gene sequence: CDR1 SQVTM, CDR2 ANQGSEA. Written as DNA, the CDR3 is TGCAGCGCTCCGACAGCTCCTAACTATGGCTACACCTTC. Amino acid sequence: CSAPTAPNYGYTF.

The sample holds a few counts of this clonotype. This chain connects TRBV10-3 to TRBJ2-5; 8 nucleotides match TRBD2. With 0 bases clipped from V and 3 bases from J, the junction kept 0 bases outside the gene matches. The germline gives CDR1 ENHRY, CDR2 SYGVKD. The CDR3 length is 14 residues. This CDR3 reads CAISESSGEETQYF. The CDR3 DNA reads TGTGCCATCAGTGAGTCTAGCGGGGAAGAGACCCAGTACTTC.

This clonotype showed up just a few times. V usage is TRBV29-1 and J usage is TRBJ1-1; D gene ambiguous. Germline loops: CDR1 SQVTM, CDR2 ANQGSEA. The CDR3 length is 11 residues. Between the trimmed V and J ends, which lost 0 bases and 11 bases, there was a span of 10 bases. The CDR3 nucleotides are TGCAGCGTTGAAGAGGACCCCGCTGCTTTCTTT. Its translation is CSVEEDPAAFF.

This clonotype was observed a few times. The rearrangement links TRBV7-8 to TRBJ2-5, with TRBD2 identical over 8 bases. The DNA end is a closer match to TRBJ2-7, so the J assignment may be wrong. The CDR3 loop spans 15 amino acids. Germline CDR1 SGHVS, CDR2 FQNEAQ. The chain's CDR3 is CASSLVSGMTYEQYF. The CDR3 nucleotides read TGTGCCAGCAGCTTAGTTAGCGGGATGACCTACGAGCAGTACTTC.

The J gene is TRBJ2-5, the V gene TRBV20-1, with TRBD1 identical over 8 bases. Gene TRBJ2-1 matches the end of the DNA better, so the J call may be wrong. Looked up from germline, CDR1 is DFQATT and CDR2 is SNEGSKA (reference sequence). The CDR3 loop spans 21 amino acids. CDR3 sequence (DNA): TGCAGTGCTTTCACACCCAAGAACACAAGATCCGGGACAGGTGGTGGGAATGAGCAGTTCTTC. Translating gives CSAFTPKNTRSGTGGGNEQFF.

The chain employs TRBV2 and TRBJ2-7; tentative D call: TRBD1 (5 bases). This CDR3 contains 15 residues. V lost 0 bases and J lost 2, with 11 bases in between. Per the germline V gene, CDR1 is SNHLY and CDR2 is FYNNEI. DNA of the CDR3: TGTGCCAGCAGTGAAGCGCAGGGCCTAGCCTACGAGCAGTACTTC. It specifies CASSEAQGLAYEQYF.

The V gene is TRBV28, the J gene TRBJ2-5; 11 nucleotides line up with TRBD2. The end of the DNA aligns better with TRBJ2-7, so the J call may be wrong. Looked up from germline, CDR1 is MDHEN and CDR2 is SYDVKM. The length of the CDR3 is 15 residues. CDR3 DNA: TGTGCCAGCAGCCGGACTAGCGGGTCCACCTACGAGCAGTACTTC. Translation gives CASSRTSGSTYEQYF.

This clonotype was picked up a small number of times. The rearrangement joins TRBV9 to TRBJ2-5; 9 bases match TRBD2. The J segment lost 2 bases and the V segment lost 3 bases, leaving 8 bases of the junction unmatched. Looked up from germline, CDR1 is SGDLS and CDR2 is YYNGEE. The CDR3 covers 16 residues. For the CDR3, the DNA is TGTGCCAGCAGCGCTCCTACTAGCGGGCCACAAGAGACCCAGTACTTC. This encodes CASSAPTSGPQETQYF.